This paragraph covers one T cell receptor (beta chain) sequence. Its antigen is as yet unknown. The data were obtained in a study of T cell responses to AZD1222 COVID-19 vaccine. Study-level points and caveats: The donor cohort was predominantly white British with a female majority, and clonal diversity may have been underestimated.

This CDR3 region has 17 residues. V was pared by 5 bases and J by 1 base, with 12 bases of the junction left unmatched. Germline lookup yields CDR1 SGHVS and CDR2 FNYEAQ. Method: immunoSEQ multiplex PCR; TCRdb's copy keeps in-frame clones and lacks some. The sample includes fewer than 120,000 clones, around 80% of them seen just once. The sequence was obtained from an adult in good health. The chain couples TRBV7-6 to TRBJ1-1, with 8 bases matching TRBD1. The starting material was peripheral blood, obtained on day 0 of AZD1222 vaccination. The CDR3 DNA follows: TGTGCCAGCAGCCATAGGCAGGGGGCGACGGGGAACACTGAAGCTTTCTTT. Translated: CASSHRQGATGNTEAFF.